These 3 T cell receptor beta chains were all obtained from the same sample, sequenced in a study of post-analysis software for immune sequencing data. Study-level points and caveats: Four or five TRBV segments were significantly more frequent in patients than in controls. TRBV5-6, TRBV5-1 and TRBV20-1 were among these segments.

Their antigens are not known. cDNA libraries for TCR beta contained unique molecular identifiers. TCRdb reprocessed the PCR reads with MiXCR, giving one entry per CDR3 protein. The table lists some 690,000 distinct CDR3 sequences, around 27% of them singletons. Sequenced input: blood. These receptors originate from a girl aged 5-17 years with multiple sclerosis.

This clonotype was counted a few times. The CDR3 region has the DNA TGTGCCATCAGTGACCCGACAACTAACTATGGCTACACCTTC. Translation: CAISDPTTNYGYTF. The gene calls are TRBV10-3 and TRBJ1-2; D unclear. This CDR3 has 14 amino acids. The germline V gene encodes CDR1 ENHRY and CDR2 SYGVKD. V shed 3 bases and J shed 0 bases, with 8 bases lying between them.

This clonotype turned up a few times. The genes are TRBV7-2 and TRBJ2-5; 8 bases align to TRBD2. The CDR3 extends over 16 amino acids. Germline CDR1 is SGHTA and CDR2 is FQGNSA. V shed 4 bases and J 3 bases; nucleotides not matched to a gene: 10. The DNA for the CDR3 is TGTGCCAGCAGCTCAACTCGGAGCGGGGGAAAAGAGACCCAGTACTTC. Amino acid sequence: CASSSTRSGGKETQYF.

This clonotype came up a few times. The J gene is TRBJ2-3, the V gene TRBV9, with D unclear. This CDR3 contains 16 residues. Deletions cut 4 bases from V and 4 bases from J, with 19 bases between. Germline V gene lookup returns CDR1 SGDLS and CDR2 YYNGEE. CDR3 sequence: CASSPRFYPPSDTQYF. CDR3 sequence (DNA): TGTGCCAGCAGCCCGAGGTTCTATCCCCCCTCAGATACGCAGTATTTT.